The 8 T cell receptor beta chains below all came from one sample that was sequenced in a study of metastatic and nonmetastatic thyroid tumors. Using MiXCR, TCRdb reanalyzed the PCR reads. This sample has about 64,000 clones, with more than 3.5% found just once. Each patient went into thyroid surgery without having received any treatment. The sequencing input was blood. Receptors were obtained from a female donor with papillary thyroid cancer or a benign thyroid nodule (not recorded which). Some clones in this sample may be carry-over from other donors' samples.

A note on this clone: A much larger clone sits a single nucleotide away, making a read error possible. The rearrangement uses TRBV5-1 and TRBJ2-2, with 11 positions matching TRBD2. Germline CDR1 and CDR2: SGHRS and YFSETQ. The CDR3 covers 16 residues. The CDR3 protein is CASSPRLAGNTGELLF. As DNA, the CDR3 is TGCGCCAGCAGCCCTAGACTAGCGGGAAACACCGGGGAGCTGCTTTTT.

This clone was counted ten times or more. CDR3 protein: CASSVVSGDTGELFF. CDR3 nucleotide sequence: TGTGCCAGCAGCGTAGTTTCAGGGGACACCGGGGAGCTGTTTTTT. The chain employs TRBV9 and TRBJ2-2, with D possibly matching TRBD1 (6 bases). The CDR3 runs 15 residues. Germline V gene sequence: CDR1 SGDLS, CDR2 YYNGEE. Trimming removed 0 bases at V and 3 bases at J, with 9 bases between.

This clone appeared a few times. The gene calls are TRBV6-1 and TRBJ1-2; 7 bases are shared with TRBD1. This CDR3 is 15 amino acids long. Germline values: CDR1 MNHNS, CDR2 SASEGT. J gave up 2 bases and V 7 bases, and 10 bases lay outside the gene matches. The CDR3 DNA is TGTGCCAGCATCCAACCCGGGACAGAAAACTATGGCTACACCTTC. Translating gives CASIQPGTENYGYTF.

This clone has ten or more counts. The rearrangement joins TRBV5-5 to TRBJ2-1, with 12 bases identical to TRBD2. The CDR3 has 15 residues. J was trimmed by 8 bases and V by 4 bases; bases with no gene match: 7. Germline V gene sequence: CDR1 SGHKS, CDR2 YYEKEE (reference sequence). CDR3 loop: CASSHLAGGPDEQFF. As DNA, the CDR3 is TGTGCCAGCAGCCACCTAGCGGGAGGGCCCGATGAGCAGTTCTTC. Complete variable domain (other parts from reference TRBV5-5 and TRBJ2-1): DAGVTQSPTHLIKTRGQQVTLRCSPISGHKSVSWYQQVLGQGPQFIFQYYEKEERGRGNFPDRFSARQFPNYSSELNVNALLLGDSALYLCASSHLAGGPDEQFFGPGTRLTVL.

Note on this clone: With a much larger clone just one base away, this may be a read error. The chain uses TRBV10-3 and TRBJ2-7; D possibly matches TRBD1 or TRBD2 (5 bases each). Germline V gives CDR1 ENHRY, CDR2 SYGVKD. The CDR3 is 14 residues long. The CDR3 DNA sequence: TGTGCCTTCAGCCCGGGGACGAGGAACTACGAGCAGTACTTC. This encodes CAFSPGTRNYEQYF.

This clone was counted ten times or more. The chain has TRBV6-1 and TRBJ1-5, with D maybe TRBD1 (6 bases). CDR1 MNHNS and CDR2 SASEGT come from the germline V gene. This CDR3 has 13 amino acids. Between the trimmed V and J ends, which lost 10 bases and 7 bases, there was a span of 17 bases. CDR3 bases: TGTGCCACCACAGGGTCTCTGGGACAGCCCCAGCATTTT. Its translation is CATTGSLGQPQHF.

A few counts support this clone. The V gene is TRBV6-2 or TRBV6-3, the J gene TRBJ2-1; D may be TRBD1 or TRBD2 (5 bases each). Germline-derived CDR1 and CDR2 are MNHEY and SVGEGT. The CDR3 spans 15 residues. The V end lost 7 bases, the J end lost 9 bases, and 22 bases lay between the germline ends. The DNA of the CDR3 is TGTGCCAGCACCCAACACGGGAACGCTGGGGGTGAGCAGTTCTTC. It encodes CASTQHGNAGGEQFF.

As to this clone: Within the sample, other DNA sequences also encode this same CDR3. The chain joins TRBV28 to TRBJ2-7, with D hard to call. This CDR3 comprises 18 residues. V was pared by 6 bases and J by 4 bases, with 28 bases between. The V gene's germline CDR1 is MDHEN and CDR2 SYDVKM. CDR3 protein: CASSEPPRTPPLLYEQYF. CDR3 nucleotides: TGTGCCAGCAGCGAGCCCCCGAGGACCCCACCACTGCTATACGAGCAGTACTTC.